These 3 T cell receptor beta chains were all obtained from the same sample, sequenced in a study of cytomegalovirus exposure and HLA in healthy donors. The protocol was immunoSEQ multiplex PCR, while the TCRdb copy is restricted to in-frame clones and leaves out a portion. In the table there are about 220,000 clones, 80% to 90% of which are singletons. The sequenced sample was PBMCs. These receptors originate from a woman aged 18 to 35 in good health and CMV-seronegative.

This clone was recorded once. The rearrangement joins TRBV28 to TRBJ2-2, with 7 bases fitting TRBD1. Germline CDR1 reads MDHEN; CDR2 reads SYDVKM. This CDR3 region has 16 residues. Unmatched junction bases numbered 9, after V lost 2 bases and J lost 6 bases. The CDR3 reads CASSLPQGVFAGELFF. The CDR3 DNA is TGTGCCAGCAGTTTACCCCAGGGGGTATTCGCCGGGGAGCTGTTTTTT.

The chain has TRBV27 and TRBJ2-1; 7 positions agree with TRBD2. The CDR3 runs 18 residues. The trim removed 3 bases at V and 9 bases at J, leaving 20 bases unmatched. Germline V gene data show CDR1 as MNHEY and CDR2 as SMNVEV (reference sequence). Written as DNA, the CDR3 is TGTGCCAGCAGTTTTTGGGCGACGATCGCGGGAGAGTTAGGTGAGCAGTTCTTC. Encoded protein: CASSFWATIAGELGEQFF.

This rearrangement joins TRBV4-1 to TRBJ1-1; D remains unclear. The CDR3 is 15 residues long. Germline V lookup: CDR1 MGHRA, CDR2 YSYEKL. The V end was cut by 4 bases, the J end by 1 base, with 13 bases between. The CDR3 DNA is TGCGCCAGCAGCCTACTAGCAGGCCGGAACACTGAAGCTTTCTTT. Translating it yields CASSLLAGRNTEAFF.